These 3 T cell receptor beta chains originate from one sample sequenced in a study of shared clonotypes between healthy human individuals. Only in-frame clones appear in the TCRdb table, and some are missing; sequencing was by immunoSEQ multiplex PCR. The table lists around 1,900,000 clones, 85% to 95% of them singletons. CD45RO-negative cells were positively selected for CCR7, leaving out terminally differentiated effector memory CD45RA+ cells. Sequencing used naive CD8+ T cells from PBMCs. Source of these receptors: a man aged 18-30 years in good health. Some clones in this sample may be carry-over from other donors' samples.

This rearrangement joins TRBV14 to TRBJ2-7; no definite D call. In germline, CDR1 is SGHDN, CDR2 FVKESK. V lost 4 bases to trimming and J lost 3 bases, with 7 bases between them. This CDR3 is 12 amino acids long. CDR3 in amino acids: CASSPQNYEQYF. In nucleotides, the CDR3 is TGTGCCAGCAGCCCGCAGAACTACGAGCAGTACTTC.

V is TRBV27 and J is TRBJ1-1; weak D call: TRBD1 (5 bases). The germline V gene encodes CDR1 MNHEY and CDR2 SMNVEV (reference sequence). The V gene lost 4 bases and the J gene lost 4 bases, with 13 bases spanning the gap. This CDR3 comprises 14 residues. The CDR3 reads CASSYGVGGTEAFF. The DNA of the CDR3 is TGTGCCAGCAGTTATGGGGTCGGGGGCACTGAAGCTTTCTTT.

CDR3 nucleotide sequence: TGCGCCAGCAGCTTGGACCGGGTTCGACGCCTCACGGGGGAGCAGTACTTC. As protein: CASSLDRVRRLTGEQYF. The chain couples TRBV5-1 to TRBJ2-7, with a weak D call TRBD2 (5 bases). The V gene's germline CDR1 is SGHRS and CDR2 YFSETQ. V lost 0 bases and J 7 bases, leaving 23 bases between the germline ends. This CDR3 is built from 17 residues.